What follows are 32 T cell receptor beta chains derived from one specimen sequenced in a study of blood T cell repertoires in COVID-19. Generated by immunoSEQ multiplex PCR, the TCRdb table keeps only in-frame clones and is missing some. In the table there are about 190,000 clones, approximately 80% of which are singletons. Material: peripheral blood. The origin of the receptors is a man between 45 and 60 years old who had recovered from COVID-19.

The chain combines TRBV24-1 with TRBJ2-2, with 9 nucleotides matching TRBD1. This CDR3 contains 17 residues. J lost 6 bases, V lost 3 bases, and 10 bases had no gene match. Germline V gene data show CDR1 as KGHDR and CDR2 as SFDVKD. The CDR3 reads CATSDGTGHIVPGELFF. The DNA for the CDR3 is TGTGCCACCAGTGATGGGACAGGGCACATCGTACCCGGGGAGCTGTTTTTT.

The V call is TRBV19, the J call TRBJ1-5; no clear D gene. Per germline, CDR1 LNHDA and CDR2 SQIVND (reference sequence). The V and J ends lost 7 bases and 7 bases respectively, with 14 bases between them. The CDR3 has 13 amino acids. DNA of the CDR3: TGTGCCAGTACCCATTGGGAGGGCCAGCCCCAGCATTTT. This translates into CASTHWEGQPQHF.

The chain employs TRBV5-4 and TRBJ1-2; TRBD1 aligns across 7 bases. This CDR3 has 15 residues. CDR1 and CDR2 (germline): SGHNT, YYREEE (reference sequence). Unmatched junction bases numbered 11, after V lost 3 bases and J lost 6 bases. CDR3 sequence reads: CASSSIRGEDDGYTF. The CDR3 DNA is TGTGCCAGCAGCTCTATCAGGGGGGAAGACGATGGCTACACCTTC.

The chain joins TRBV7-3 to TRBJ2-5; TRBD1 is a possible D gene (7 bases). The CDR3 extends over 15 amino acids. Trimming left V 3 bases short and J 0 bases short, with 11 bases between. Germline V lookup: CDR1 SGHTA, CDR2 FQGTGA. The CDR3 sequence: CASSLGRGDQETQYF. The CDR3 DNA follows: TGTGCCAGCAGCTTGGGCAGGGGGGACCAAGAGACCCAGTACTTC.

This rearrangement joins TRBV2 to TRBJ2-7; 9 bases agree with TRBD1. CDR1 and CDR2 from the germline V gene are SNHLY and FYNNEI. This CDR3 region has 19 residues. V dropped 6 bases and J dropped 2; count of bases not matched to a gene: 20. Here the CDR3 reads CASRRRDRVNLATTYEQYF. CDR3 sequence (DNA): TGTGCCAGCAGGCGCCGGGACAGGGTAAATCTCGCCACGACCTACGAGCAGTACTTC.

The chain uses TRBV5-4 and TRBJ2-1; 8 bases align to TRBD1. CDR1 is SGHNT and CDR2 is YYREEE in the germline V gene (reference sequence). The CDR3 runs 16 residues. The junction had 14 bases not matched to a gene; V was cut back by 0 bases and J by 12 bases. This CDR3 reads CASSLVASDRGRGQFF. As DNA, the CDR3 is TGTGCCAGCAGCTTGGTCGCTAGCGACAGGGGAAGGGGGCAGTTCTTC.

This chain links TRBV7-2 with TRBJ2-2; 7 nucleotides align to TRBD2. This CDR3 comprises 19 residues. Trimming cost V 5 bases and J 6 bases; bases outside gene matches: 21. The germline CDR1 and CDR2 sequences are SGHTA and FQGNSA. This chain's CDR3 is CASSPRGPFGRERSGELFF. Here the CDR3 DNA reads TGTGCCAGCAGCCCCCGCGGCCCCTTCGGGCGGGAGAGGTCCGGGGAGCTGTTTTTT.

J is TRBJ2-1 and V is TRBV7-3; no clear D. The CDR3 loop spans 15 amino acids. Germline lookup yields CDR1 SGHTA and CDR2 FQGTGA. Trimming removed 5 bases from V and 3 bases from J, with 14 bases in between. CDR3 sequence (DNA): TGTGCCAGCAGCCTTACCAGTCAGATCTACAATGAGCAGTTCTTC. Translated: CASSLTSQIYNEQFF.

The CDR3 region is CASSPNGQPYEQYF. Written as DNA, the CDR3 is TGTGCCAGCTCACCTAATGGACAGCCCTACGAGCAGTACTTC. This chain connects TRBV18 to TRBJ2-7; D is perhaps TRBD1 (6 bases). Trimming shortened V by 3 bases and J by 2 bases, and 11 bases separated the two germline ends. There are 14 residues in the CDR3. Germline-derived CDR1 and CDR2 are KGHSH and LQKENI.

The V gene is TRBV6-5, the J gene TRBJ1-1; TRBD1 matches 8 bases. The junction had 5 bases not matched to a gene; V was cut back by 7 bases and J by 1 base. The CDR3 sequence is 14 residues long. Looked up from germline, CDR1 is MNHEY and CDR2 is SVGAGI. CDR3 region: CASTEGQANTEAFF. CDR3 nucleotides: TGTGCCAGCACCGAGGGACAGGCGAACACTGAAGCTTTCTTT.

This rearrangement joins TRBV3-1 (or the pseudogene TRBV3-2) to TRBJ1-2; D unclear. The germline V gene encodes CDR1 LGHDT and CDR2 YNNKEL (reference sequence). V was cut by 1 base and J by 8 bases, with 11 bases left in between. CDR3 length equals 13 residues. The chain's CDR3 is CASSQAGWAGYTF. The CDR3 DNA is TGTGCCAGCAGCCAAGCGGGGTGGGCCGGCTACACCTTC.

This sequence joins TRBV2 and TRBJ1-4, with 9 bases that match TRBD1. The germline V gene has CDR1 SNHLY and CDR2 FYNNEI. The CDR3 is made up of 17 amino acids. With V trimmed by 1 base and J by 7 bases, 10 bases remained unmatched. The CDR3 region has the DNA TGTGCCAGCAGTGAAGGAATAATCGGGACAGGGAGTGAAAAACTGTTTTTT. Amino acid sequence: CASSEGIIGTGSEKLFF.

The chain uses TRBV9 and TRBJ2-3; the D gene is possibly TRBD2 (5 bases). V was trimmed by 0 bases and J by 2 bases, leaving 10 bases between them. Germline values: CDR1 SGDLS, CDR2 YYNGEE. The CDR3 loop spans 15 amino acids. The CDR3 DNA reads TGTGCCAGCAGCGTAGTAGCGCGTGACACAGATACGCAGTATTTT. Translating gives CASSVVARDTDTQYF.

The V and J genes are TRBV7-2 and TRBJ1-6, with D unclear. The CDR3 consists of 14 residues. The germline CDR1 and CDR2 sequences are SGHTA and FQGNSA. The V and J ends lost 2 bases and 6 bases respectively, with 8 bases between them. Here the CDR3 reads CASSLRRSNSPLHF. The CDR3 DNA reads TGTGCCAGCAGCTTACGCAGATCTAATTCACCCCTCCACTTT. Looking up the rest from reference TRBV7-2 and TRBJ1-6 gives the full variable domain: GAGVSQSPSNKVTEKGKDVELRCDPISGHTALYWYRQSLGQGLEFLIYFQGNSAPDKSGLPSDRFSAERTGGSVSTLTIQRTQQEDSAVYLCASSLRRSNSPLHFGNGTRLTVT.

The gene calls are TRBV5-1 and TRBJ1-2; D gene unclear. V shed 0 bases and J shed 4 bases, with 7 bases lying between them. Per the germline V gene, CDR1 is SGHRS and CDR2 is YFSETQ. This CDR3 is 13 amino acids long. The CDR3: CASSLDYGYGYTF. CDR3 DNA: TGCGCCAGCAGCTTGGATTACGGCTATGGCTACACCTTC. Supplemented by reference TRBV5-1 and TRBJ1-2, the full variable domain reads KAGVTQTPRYLIKTRGQQVTLSCSPISGHRSVSWYQQTPGQGLQFLFEYFSETQRNKGNFPGRFSGRQFSNSRSEMNVSTLELGDSALYLCASSLDYGYGYTFGSGTRLTVV.

The V call is TRBV27, the J call TRBJ2-3; no definite D call. Trimming pared 8 bases from V and 4 bases from J, leaving 7 bases between. Germline V gene data show CDR1 as MNHEY and CDR2 as SMNVEV (reference sequence). This CDR3 has 11 residues. The CDR3 DNA reads TGTGCCAGCTCCATGTCAGATACGCAGTATTTT. Translating it yields CASSMSDTQYF.

In DNA form, the CDR3 reads TGTGCCAGTAGTAAAGGGACAGGGGGGTACGAGCAGTACTTC. This codes for CASSKGTGGYEQYF. The genes are TRBV19 and TRBJ2-7; 11 bases fit TRBD1. There are 14 residues in the CDR3. CDR1 is LNHDA, CDR2 SQIVND, per germline (reference sequence). V shed 4 bases and J 4 bases; nucleotides not matched to a gene: 3.

The chain employs TRBV3-1 (or the pseudogene TRBV3-2) and TRBJ2-5; the match to TRBD2 covers 8 bases. J was trimmed by 2 bases and V by 6 bases; bases with no gene match: 11. This CDR3 region has 16 residues. Germline V lookup: CDR1 LGHDT, CDR2 YNNKEL (reference sequence). DNA for the CDR3: TGTGCCAGCAGTACATGGGGTAGCGGGATGCAAGAGACCCAGTACTTC. It specifies CASSTWGSGMQETQYF.

The rearrangement uses TRBV5-1 and TRBJ2-1, with 9 bases identical to TRBD1. Germline CDR1 is SGHRS and CDR2 is YFSETQ. Trimming took 4 bases from V and 2 from J; bases not matched to a gene: 4. CDR3 size: 15 residues. The CDR3 nucleotides are TGCGCCAGCAGCCCCGGACAGGGGACCTACAATGAGCAGTTCTTC. Translating it yields CASSPGQGTYNEQFF.

The J gene is TRBJ2-1, the V gene TRBV5-1; 10 bases match TRBD1. V shed 2 bases and J 7 bases; nucleotides not matched to a gene: 6. The CDR3 length is 15 residues. Germline CDR1 SGHRS, CDR2 YFSETQ. The DNA of the CDR3 is TGCGCCAGCAGCTTTCGACAGGGGGCTTGGAATGAGCAGTTCTTC. The encoded protein is CASSFRQGAWNEQFF.

In DNA form, the CDR3 reads TGTGCCACCAGCAGAGATTTGAGGAATGAGCAGTTCTTC. This codes for CATSRDLRNEQFF. The chain has TRBV15 and TRBJ2-1; no definite D call. Germline CDR1 reads LNHNV; CDR2 reads YYDKDF (reference sequence). The CDR3 covers 13 residues. V shed 0 bases and J shed 7 bases, with 7 bases lying between them. The full variable domain, its missing parts supplied by reference TRBV15 and TRBJ2-1, is DAMVIQNPRYQVTQFGKPVTLSCSQTLNHNVMYWYQQKSSQAPKLLFHYYDKDFNNEADTPDNFQSRRPNTSFCFLDIRSPGLGDTAMYLCATSRDLRNEQFFGPGTRLTVL.

This clone was detected only a few times. V usage is TRBV20-1 and J usage is TRBJ2-1; TRBD1 aligns across 12 bases. The V gene end was trimmed by 3 bases and the J gene end by 6 bases; junction bases not matched to a gene: 21. This CDR3 has 20 residues. The germline V gene encodes CDR1 DFQATT and CDR2 SNEGSKA (reference sequence). The CDR3 DNA is TGCAGTGCTAGTCCCCAAATGGGGGACAGGGGGCAACACGTGGGCAATGAGCAGTTCTTC. Amino acid sequence: CSASPQMGDRGQHVGNEQFF.

The gene calls are TRBV18 and TRBJ2-3; TRBD1 might be the D (6 bases). V lost 0 bases and J lost 0, with 10 bases in between. There are 16 residues in the CDR3. CDR1 and CDR2 from the germline V gene are KGHSH and LQKENI. This chain's CDR3 is CASSPPRTVSTDTQYF. DNA of the CDR3: TGTGCCAGCTCACCACCTCGGACAGTTAGCACAGATACGCAGTATTTT.

The chain uses TRBV20-1 and TRBJ1-1; D remains unclear. The CDR3 has 11 residues. CDR1 DFQATT and CDR2 SNEGSKA come from the germline V gene (reference sequence). CDR3 nucleotides: TGCAGCCTAATTTGGAGCACTGAAGCTTTCTTT. Amino acids: CSLIWSTEAFF.

The gene calls are TRBV29-1 and TRBJ2-5, with D possibly matching TRBD2 (6 bases). The CDR3 covers 16 residues. V lost 6 bases and J 2 bases, leaving 22 bases between the germline ends. Germline CDR1 and CDR2: SQVTM and ANQGSEA. CDR3 coding DNA: TGCAGCGTGTGGGGGACTCTCACGGACTATCAAGAGACCCAGTACTTC. Translating it yields CSVWGTLTDYQETQYF.

This clone turned up a few times. The V gene is TRBV5-4, the J gene TRBJ1-2; D not resolved. V gave up 0 bases and J gave up 6 bases, with 9 bases separating them. This CDR3 region has 13 residues. CDR1 and CDR2 from the germline V gene are SGHNT and YYREEE (reference sequence). CDR3 nucleotide sequence: TGTGCCAGCAGCTTGGGTGACGGGGATGGCTACACCTTC. It translates to CASSLGDGDGYTF. Variable domain in full (rest from reference TRBV5-4 and TRBJ1-2): ETGVTQSPTHLIKTRGQQVTLRCSSQSGHNTVSWYQQALGQGPQFIFQYYREEENGRGNFPPRFSGLQFPNYSSELNVNALELDDSALYLCASSLGDGDGYTFGSGTRLTVV.

This rearrangement joins TRBV27 to TRBJ2-1; 12 bases are shared with TRBD2. Per germline, CDR1 MNHEY and CDR2 SMNVEV (reference sequence). The CDR3 is made up of 15 amino acids. With 5 bases clipped from V and 5 bases from J, the junction kept 4 bases outside the gene matches. The chain's CDR3 is CASSQRLAGDNEQFF. In DNA form, the CDR3 reads TGTGCCAGCAGTCAAAGACTAGCGGGAGACAATGAGCAGTTCTTC.

This chain joins TRBV12-5 and TRBJ2-1, with 11 bases identical to TRBD2. The CDR3 runs 15 residues. Germline V gives CDR1 LGHNT, CDR2 FRNRAP. V lost 6 bases, J lost 7 bases, and 8 bases stayed unmatched. Here the CDR3 DNA reads TGTGCTAGTGGGGCAACTAGCGGGAGTCGGAATGAGCAGTTCTTC. Protein: CASGATSGSRNEQFF.

The V and J genes are TRBV29-1 and TRBJ2-1; TRBD1 aligns across 9 bases. The V and J ends lost 6 bases and 8 bases, in that order; junction bases with no gene match: 11. CDR3 length equals 14 residues. Germline assignment: CDR1 SQVTM and CDR2 ANQGSEA. This chain's CDR3 is CSVGAWDRVDEQFF. CDR3 nucleotide sequence: TGCAGCGTGGGTGCGTGGGACAGGGTCGATGAGCAGTTCTTC.

The chain has TRBV24-1 and TRBJ2-3, with 7 bases identical to TRBD1. CDR3 length: 15 residues. With 3 bases clipped from V and 3 bases from J, the junction kept 5 bases outside the gene matches. From germline, CDR1 is KGHDR and CDR2 SFDVKD. The CDR3 DNA reads as TGTGCCACCAGTGATCCAGGGGGAGATACAGATACGCAGTATTTT. Translated, it gives CATSDPGGDTDTQYF.

The chain joins TRBV7-8 to TRBJ2-3; D gene uncertain. CDR3 length: 12 amino acids. Germline CDR1 and CDR2: SGHVS and FQNEAQ. Trimming removed 5 bases at V and 3 bases at J, with 6 bases between. CDR3 sequence (DNA): TGTGCCAGCAGCGTCACAACAGATACGCAGTATTTT. Residues: CASSVTTDTQYF.

The V call is TRBV4-3, the J call TRBJ2-3, with 8 bases that match TRBD2. Trimming at V came to 0 bases and at J to 4 bases, leaving 6 bases not matched to a gene. This CDR3 comprises 16 residues. The V gene's germline CDR1 is LGHNA and CDR2 YSLEER. Here the CDR3 DNA reads TGCGCCAGCAGCCAAGAAGCGGGAGTCTCGGCAGATACGCAGTATTTT. Its protein product is CASSQEAGVSADTQYF.